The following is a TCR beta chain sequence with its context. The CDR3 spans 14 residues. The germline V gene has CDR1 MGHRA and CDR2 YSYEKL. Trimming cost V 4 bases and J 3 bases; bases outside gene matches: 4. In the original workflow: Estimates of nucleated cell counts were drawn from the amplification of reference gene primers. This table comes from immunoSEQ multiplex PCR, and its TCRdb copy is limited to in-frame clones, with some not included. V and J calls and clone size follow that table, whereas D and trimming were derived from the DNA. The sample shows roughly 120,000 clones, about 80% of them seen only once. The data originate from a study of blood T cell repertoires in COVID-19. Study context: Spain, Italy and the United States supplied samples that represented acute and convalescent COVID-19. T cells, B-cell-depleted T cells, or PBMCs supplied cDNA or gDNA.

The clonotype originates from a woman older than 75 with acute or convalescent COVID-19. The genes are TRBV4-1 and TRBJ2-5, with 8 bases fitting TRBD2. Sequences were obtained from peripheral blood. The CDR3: CASSLPGLEETQYF. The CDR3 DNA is TGCGCCAGCAGCCTTCCGGGACTAGAAGAGACCCAGTACTTC.